These T cell receptor beta chains were read from a single sample in a study of CD4 T cells in relation to SARS-CoV-2 and coronaviruses. No antigens are known for them. Clones were sequenced by immunoSEQ multiplex PCR, and TCRdb holds only the in-frame ones, with some missing. Of under 25,000 clones listed, around 80% were seen once; the top ten hold about a fifth. Sequenced input: CD4+ T cells from PBMCs, cultured in vitro. The receptors come from a human donor in good health. CDR3s include the opening cysteine and the closing phenylalanine or tryptophan.

TRBV25-1	TRBJ1-1	CASMDRKNTEAFF
TRBV19	TRBJ2-3	CASSMVASTDTQYF
TRBV10-3	TRBJ1-5	CAISDGDRGNQPQHF
TRBV10-3	TRBJ2-2	CAISESSRGAGELFF
TRBV5-6	TRBJ2-5	CASSLGINQETQYF
TRBV9	TRBJ2-7	CASSVDSYSYEQYF
TRBV11-3	TRBJ2-2	CASSSSSGRAGELFF
TRBV19	TRBJ2-5	CARAVEGVGNQETQYF
TRBV27	TRBJ2-3	CASNPDSGADTQYF
TRBV28	TRBJ2-2	CASRRGRPGELFF
TRBV21-1	TRBJ2-5	CASSTPTGIGETQYF
TRBV27	TRBJ1-5	CASSPGGVWRQHF
TRBV6-5	TRBJ1-1	CASVTGLMNTEAFF
TRBV7-9	TRBJ2-3	CASSFTDTQYF
TRBV12-3/TRBV12-4	TRBJ2-5	CASGREAQETQYF
TRBV5-1	TRBJ1-4	CASSSGTVSYEKLFF
TRBV7-9	TRBJ2-1	CASSHRSARETYNEQFF
TRBV2	TRBJ1-1	CASSLGVGANTEAFF
TRBV28	TRBJ1-4	CASSAGGAGEKLFF
TRBV19	TRBJ2-5	CASSRGQPLQETQYF
TRBV5-1	TRBJ2-7	CASSFSGTGYEQYF
TRBV5-1	TRBJ2-2	CASSPKNTGELFF
TRBV2	TRBJ2-2	CASSFLAGGSPGELFF
TRBV5-4	TRBJ1-2	CASSLAGRDGYTF
TRBV5-1	TRBJ2-7	CASSKTGAGYEQYF
TRBV30	TRBJ1-1	CAWTERRDTEAFF
TRBV15	TRBJ1-1	CATSREGYTEAFF
TRBV29-1	TRBJ2-5	CSVQAPQETQYF
TRBV4-2	TRBJ2-1	CASSQGGVAGGLEQFF
TRBV30	TRBJ1-6	CAWRGGRGNSPLHF
TRBV18	TRBJ1-1	CASSPTQGAGTEAFF
TRBV15	TRBJ2-1	CATSRVEGEQFF
TRBV11-3	TRBJ2-2	CASRGRSGSGELFF
TRBV28	TRBJ1-5	CASSFPTGVSSQPQHF
TRBV5-1	TRBJ2-4	CASSFGGAGKNIQYF
TRBV5-1	TRBJ2-3	CASSLNGRKSTDTQYF
TRBV14	TRBJ2-1	CASSPYKDGLFYNEQFF
TRBV28	TRBJ1-1	CASSLFWGRVTEAFF
TRBV5-1	TRBJ1-2	CASSLVMDSNSGYTF
TRBV19	TRBJ1-2	CASHSNYGYTF
TRBV19	TRBJ2-1	CASSIGKGGEQFF
TRBV7-2	TRBJ2-3	CASSLSWGGYTDTQYF
TRBV19	TRBJ1-6	CASSTGTANSPLHF
TRBV5-1	TRBJ2-2	CASSLNSGTYTGELFF
TRBV28	TRBJ1-2	CASKPPGQGYGYTF
TRBV9	TRBJ1-6	CASSVAGDLNSPLHF
TRBV18	TRBJ2-2	CASSPDRIGNTGELFF
TRBV30	TRBJ2-7	CAWSEWGVHEQYF
TRBV5-6	TRBJ1-5	CASSLGPGTGGTQPQHF
TRBV12-3/TRBV12-4	TRBJ1-2	CASSFGQLRGYTF
TRBV6-1	TRBJ2-2	CASSAYPGQGGTGELFF
TRBV2	TRBJ2-5	CASVLEGTQYF
TRBV14	TRBJ2-5	CASSQVRIGRETQYF
TRBV12-3/TRBV12-4	TRBJ2-7	CASSLETHEQYF
TRBV5-1	TRBJ1-1	CASSLELYGAEEAFF
TRBV15	TRBJ1-1	CATSRRTGGNTEAFF
TRBV5-1	TRBJ2-5	CASSAATVGETQYF
TRBV7-7	TRBJ2-2	CASSSGQVNTGELFF
TRBV15	TRBJ1-3	CATSTRRQHSGNTIYF
TRBV7-9	TRBJ2-7	CASSELAGGSYEQYF